Below are 15 T cell receptor beta chains sequenced from a single sample in a study of T cells in localized non-small cell lung cancer. Sequencing was performed with immunoSEQ multiplex PCR; in TCRdb, only in-frame clones are kept and a portion is missing. The repertoire includes about 31,000 clones, approximately 90% of them detected once, and about a tenth sits in the top ten. The sequences come from peripheral blood, collected before any cancer treatment. The receptors were gathered from a woman aged 40 to 75 with stage I lung adenocarcinoma.

The chain uses TRBV28 and TRBJ2-3; no clear D. V shed 2 bases and J shed 7 bases, with 7 bases lying between them. This CDR3 region has 12 residues. Germline CDR1 is MDHEN and CDR2 is SYDVKM. CDR3 coding DNA: TGTGCCAGCAGTTTAATTGGGTATACGCAGTATTTT. It codes for CASSLIGYTQYF.

This clone occurred once. V gene TRBV30 combines with J gene TRBJ1-1; D not resolved. V was cut by 2 bases and J by 5 bases, with 15 bases left in between. Germline V gene sequence: CDR1 GTSNPN, CDR2 SVGIG (reference sequence). This CDR3 is 14 amino acids long. CDR3 sequence reads: CAWSLGLRTTEAFF. CDR3 DNA sequence: TGTGCCTGGAGTCTGGGGTTGCGAACTACTGAAGCTTTCTTT.

The CDR3 region is CAISKTGGDTEAFF. CDR3 nucleotide sequence: TGTGCCATCAGCAAGACAGGAGGGGACACTGAAGCTTTCTTT. The chain carries TRBV10-3 and TRBJ1-1; TRBD1 might be the D (6 bases). Germline V gene data show CDR1 as ENHRY and CDR2 as SYGVKD. There are 14 residues in the CDR3. V was trimmed by 6 bases and J by 3 bases, leaving 14 bases between them.

This clone appeared once. CDR3 nucleotides: TGTGCCAGCAGCTTAGTACAGGGAAATGGCTACACCTTC. This encodes CASSLVQGNGYTF. The chain uses TRBV11-1 and TRBJ1-2, with a tentative D call TRBD1 (6 bases). The CDR3 runs to 13 residues. Trimming took off 1 base at V and 6 bases at J, with 9 bases between the two ends. Germline assignment: CDR1 SGHAT and CDR2 FQDESV (reference sequence).

V is TRBV28 and J is TRBJ2-5, with unresolved D. CDR3 length: 14 residues. Germline CDR1 MDHEN, CDR2 SYDVKM. V was trimmed by 3 bases and J by 5 bases, leaving 13 bases between them. The CDR3 nucleotides are TGTGCCAGCAGTTTTCACCGGCCGCCGGAGACCCAGTACTTC. Its protein product is CASSFHRPPETQYF.

V usage is TRBV7-2 and J usage is TRBJ2-7; possibly TRBD1 or TRBD2 for D (5 bases each). CDR1 SGHTA and CDR2 FQGNSA come from the germline V gene. V was trimmed by 6 bases and J by 2 bases, leaving 17 bases between them. The CDR3 length is 15 residues. The CDR3, as DNA: TGTGCCAGCAGTCCCCGTTTTAGGGACCCCTACGAGCAGTACTTC. It is translated as CASSPRFRDPYEQYF. Filled out from reference TRBV7-2 and TRBJ2-7, the complete variable domain reads GAGVSQSPSNKVTEKGKDVELRCDPISGHTALYWYRQSLGQGLEFLIYFQGNSAPDKSGLPSDRFSAERTGGSVSTLTIQRTQQEDSAVYLCASSPRFRDPYEQYFGPGTRLTVT.

This rearrangement joins TRBV6-1 to TRBJ2-7, with 10 nucleotides matching TRBD1. Germline lookup yields CDR1 MNHNS and CDR2 SASEGT. The V and J ends lost 7 bases and 2 bases, in that order; junction bases with no gene match: 5. The CDR3 runs 14 residues. CDR3 amino acids: CASTRGQGAYEQYF. As DNA, the CDR3 is TGTGCCAGCACGAGAGGACAGGGGGCCTACGAGCAGTACTTC.

This clone was seen once. The chain is built from TRBV7-2 and TRBJ2-7, with D perhaps assigned TRBD1 or TRBD2 (5 bases each). There are 15 residues in the CDR3. The V end was cut by 7 bases, the J end by 0 bases, with 16 bases between. Germline-derived CDR1 and CDR2 are SGHTA and FQGNSA. The CDR3 is CASNPGPQISYEQYF. CDR3 nucleotides: TGTGCCAGCAACCCGGGACCGCAGATCTCCTACGAGCAGTACTTC.

This clone appeared a few times. The chain has TRBV5-1 and TRBJ2-7, with unresolved D. This CDR3 region has 13 residues. Germline values: CDR1 SGHRS, CDR2 YFSETQ. V was clipped by 0 bases and J by 4 bases, with 8 bases between them. CDR3 DNA sequence: TGCGCCAGCAGCTTGGCCACGGGTTACGAGCAGTACTTC. Its protein product is CASSLATGYEQYF.

The rearrangement joins TRBV9 to TRBJ1-3, with a possible D match to TRBD1 (5 bases). The CDR3 contains 18 residues. V gave up 1 base and J gave up 2 bases, with 19 bases separating them. Germline V gives CDR1 SGDLS, CDR2 YYNGEE. Written as DNA, the CDR3 is TGTGCCAGCAGCGTATCTATTGACAGCTCTGGGACTGGAAACACCATATATTTT. Its translation is CASSVSIDSSGTGNTIYF.

A note on this clone: An end of the junction does not agree with germline; a read error may underlie this. Other DNA sequences in the same sample also yield this CDR3. The chain is built from TRBV28 and TRBJ1-1; D not resolved. Germline CDR1 is MDHEN and CDR2 is SYDVKM. This CDR3 comprises 13 residues. Written as DNA, the CDR3 is TGTGCTAGCAGTTCAAGGGTGCACACTGAAGCTTTCTTT. Encoded protein: CASSSRVHTEAFF.

V is TRBV9 and J is TRBJ1-3, with TRBD1 identical over 7 bases. This CDR3 comprises 17 residues. Germline loops: CDR1 SGDLS, CDR2 YYNGEE. J lost 0 bases, V lost 0 bases, and 6 bases had no gene match. CDR3 in amino acids: CASSVAPAGGSGNTIYF. As DNA, the CDR3 is TGTGCCAGCAGCGTAGCTCCCGCAGGGGGCTCTGGAAACACCATATATTTT. Full variable domain (missing parts from reference TRBV9 and TRBJ1-3): DSGVTQTPKHLITATGQRVTLRCSPRSGDLSVYWYQQSLDQGLQFLIQYYNGEERAKGNILERFSAQQFPDLHSELNLSSLELGDSALYFCASSVAPAGGSGNTIYFGEGSWLTVV.

The chain has TRBV2 and TRBJ1-5; weak D call: TRBD1 (5 bases). CDR3 length: 15 amino acids. CDR1 and CDR2 from the germline V gene are SNHLY and FYNNEI. Deletions cut 4 bases from V and 3 bases from J, with 13 bases between. CDR3 in amino acids: CASSAERGDNQPQHF. The CDR3, as DNA: TGTGCCAGCAGTGCGGAGAGGGGAGACAATCAGCCCCAGCATTTT.

The sample holds one count of this clone. The chain employs TRBV28 and TRBJ2-7; either TRBD1 or TRBD2 may fit D (5 bases each). Trimming removed 6 bases from V and 0 bases from J, with 12 bases in between. The CDR3 extends over 14 amino acids. CDR1 and CDR2 (germline): MDHEN, SYDVKM. In DNA, the CDR3 is TGTGCCAGCAGGAGCGAGGGGAGCTCCTACGAGCAGTACTTC. Translated, it gives CASRSEGSSYEQYF.

The chain uses TRBV7-9 and TRBJ2-3; 10 bases agree with TRBD2. V shed 5 bases, J shed 6 bases, and the junction held 5 bases outside the gene matches. This CDR3 comprises 14 residues. Germline V gene sequence: CDR1 SEHNR, CDR2 FQNEAQ (reference sequence). CDR3 in amino acids: CASSEGSGRDTQYF. For the CDR3, the DNA is TGTGCCAGCAGCGAGGGTAGCGGGAGGGATACGCAGTATTTT.